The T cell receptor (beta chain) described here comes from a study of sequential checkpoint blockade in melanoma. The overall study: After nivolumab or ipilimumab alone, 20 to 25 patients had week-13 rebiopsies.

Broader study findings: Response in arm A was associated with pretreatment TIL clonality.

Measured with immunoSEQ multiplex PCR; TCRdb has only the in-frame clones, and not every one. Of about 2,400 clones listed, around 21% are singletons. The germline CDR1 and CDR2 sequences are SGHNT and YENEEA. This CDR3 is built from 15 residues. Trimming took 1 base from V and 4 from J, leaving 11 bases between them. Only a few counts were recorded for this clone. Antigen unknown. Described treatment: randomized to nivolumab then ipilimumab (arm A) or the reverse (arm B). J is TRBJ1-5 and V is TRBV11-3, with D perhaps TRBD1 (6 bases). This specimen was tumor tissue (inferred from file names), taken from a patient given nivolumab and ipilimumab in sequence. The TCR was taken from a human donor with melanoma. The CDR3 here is CASSLGDRINQPQHF. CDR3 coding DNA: TGTGCCAGCAGCTTAGGAGACAGGATTAATCAGCCCCAGCATTTT.